This TCR beta chain is drawn from a study of control samples from healthy donors and cancer patients. The CDR3 consists of 16 residues. The germline V gene encodes CDR1 MNHEY and CDR2 SVGEGT. V was pared by 6 bases and J by 0 bases, with 14 bases between. Sequencing used immunoSEQ multiplex PCR; TCRdb keeps in-frame clones, though not all of them. In the table there are approximately 53,000 clones, approximately 90% of which are singletons. The chain employs TRBV6-2 or TRBV6-3 and TRBJ2-2; D might be TRBD2 (5 bases). This TCR was recovered from a man aged 25-40 years with colorectal cancer. Sequencing was carried out using PBMCs. The CDR3: CASSQRGGTNTGELFF. Written as DNA, the CDR3 is TGTGCCAGCAGCCAAAGAGGAGGAACGAACACCGGGGAGCTGTTTTTT.